The clone carrying this TCR beta chain was seen a handful of times. The antigen is unknown. Amplification by 5'RACE using constant-segment primers produced TCR alpha and TCR beta cDNA libraries that carried sample barcodes and UMIs. TCRdb re-called the 5' RACE reads with MiXCR, one entry per CDR3 protein. In the table there are some 97,000 distinct CDR3 sequences, around 10% of which are singletons. The sample comes from a study of T-cell memory formation after mild COVID-19. For the study at large: The two donors had largely donor-specific TCR clusters. Study results and limitations: Later expanders leaned CD4+, whereas clones that contracted between day 15 and 85 were balanced CD4/CD8.

This sequence was found in a young man who had mild COVID-19 (a few samples of this study predate the infection). Cell type and time point are not known. The source material was PBMCs or a T cell subset sorted from them (not recorded which).

CDR3 in amino acids: CASSQDYRDSYNEQFF. The CDR3 region has the DNA TGCGCCAGCAGCCAAGACTACAGGGATTCCTACAATGAGCAGTTCTTC. The V gene is TRBV4-3, the J gene TRBJ2-1, with D perhaps TRBD1 (6 bases). V was trimmed by 0 bases and J by 1 base, leaving 10 bases between them. Germline V CDR1 and CDR2: LGHNA, YSLEER. The CDR3 is 16 amino acids.